This entry lists 27 T cell receptor beta chains sequenced from one sample in a study of T-cell reconstitution after alpha-beta-depleted transplantation in children. Unique molecular identifiers tagged the TCRbeta library. TCRdb used MiXCR to reprocess the PCR reads, holding one entry per CDR3 protein. The data hold about 190,000 distinct CDR3 sequences, with more than 9.5% observed a single time. This sample comprised PBMCs, obtained before TCRalphabeta/CD19-depleted stem cell transplant. These TCRs come from a boy aged 2 to 9 with acute myeloid leukemia, due to receive a stem cell transplant.

Ten or more counts support this clonotype. This sequence joins TRBV10-1 and TRBJ1-6; maybe TRBD1 (5 bases). The V end lost 6 bases, the J end lost 8 bases, and 23 bases lay between the germline ends. CDR1 and CDR2 from the germline V gene are WNHNN and SYGVQD (reference sequence). This CDR3 is 17 amino acids long. DNA for the CDR3: TGCGCCAGCAGCTATACCCCCTGGGGGACTGATGATTCACCCCTCCACTTT. This codes for CASSYTPWGTDDSPLHF.

This clonotype was seen at least ten times. The chain uses TRBV6-1 and TRBJ1-6; D gene uncertain. Trimming left V 0 bases short and J 7 bases short, with 16 bases between. Per germline, CDR1 MNHNS and CDR2 SASEGT. The CDR3 loop spans 17 amino acids. The DNA for the CDR3 is TGTGCCAGCAGTGAAGCGGCGTTAGGGTTTGGAAATTCACCCCTCCACTTT. Protein sequence: CASSEAALGFGNSPLHF.

This clonotype was recorded many times. The chain has TRBV29-1 and TRBJ1-1; 8 positions match TRBD1. There are 13 residues in the CDR3. After removal of 3 bases from V and 4 bases from J, the junction contained 4 bases not matched to a gene. From germline, CDR1 is SQVTM and CDR2 ANQGSEA. In nucleotides, the CDR3 is TGCAGCGTTGAGGGACAGGTAGCCACTGAAGCTTTCTTT. Protein product: CSVEGQVATEAFF.

In its sample, this clonotype was seen many times. CDR3 protein: CASSDDPKSGNTIYF. Here the CDR3 DNA reads TGTGCCAGCAGCGACGACCCAAAGAGCGGAAACACCATATATTTT. The chain combines TRBV9 with TRBJ1-3; no firm D call. This CDR3 has 15 residues. The V end was cut by 3 bases, the J end by 4 bases, with 14 bases between. Germline V gives CDR1 SGDLS, CDR2 YYNGEE.

In its sample, this clonotype was seen many times. The chain links TRBV5-1 to TRBJ1-6; 7 bases agree with TRBD1. V was pared by 8 bases and J by 8 bases, with 7 bases of the junction left unmatched. CDR1 is SGHRS, CDR2 YFSETQ, per germline. This CDR3 contains 13 residues. Here the CDR3 DNA reads TGCGCCAGTAAAGACAGGGAGCATTCACCCCTCCACTTT. Its translation is CASKDREHSPLHF.

At least ten counts were recorded for this clonotype. The chain carries TRBV4-1 and TRBJ2-7, with TRBD1 identical over 8 bases. Per the germline V gene, CDR1 is MGHRA and CDR2 is YSYEKL. The CDR3 loop spans 14 amino acids. The J segment lost 2 bases and the V segment lost 4 bases, leaving 4 bases of the junction unmatched. The CDR3 nucleotides are TGCGCCAGCAGCCCTTGGGACAGGACCTACGAGCAGTACTTC. Translation gives CASSPWDRTYEQYF.

This clonotype was picked up many times. The CDR3 loop reads CASSVAGSQNTGELFF. In DNA, the CDR3 is TGTGCCAGCAGCGTAGCGGGGAGTCAGAACACCGGGGAGCTGTTTTTT. V and J are TRBV9 and TRBJ2-2, with a weak D call TRBD2 (5 bases). Germline CDR1 and CDR2: SGDLS and YYNGEE. The CDR3 has 16 amino acids. Trimming removed 0 bases at V and 1 base at J, with 10 bases between.

This clonotype was counted many times. This chain joins TRBV20-1 and TRBJ2-7; D possibly uses TRBD1 or TRBD2 (5 bases each). Germline assignment: CDR1 DFQATT and CDR2 SNEGSKA (reference sequence). The CDR3 loop spans 14 amino acids. Trimming took off 2 bases at V and 7 bases at J, with 18 bases between the two ends. CDR3 in DNA: TGCAGTGCTAGACGCCCGCTGGGGGTCGGAGAGCAGTACTTC. Its protein is CSARRPLGVGEQYF.

V usage is TRBV7-6 and J usage is TRBJ2-1; D is perhaps TRBD1 or TRBD2 (6 bases each). This CDR3 comprises 17 residues. Germline V CDR1 and CDR2: SGHVS, FNYEAQ. Trimming took off 3 bases at V and 6 bases at J, with 21 bases between the two ends. The CDR3 reads CASSFSSGTRGGNEQFF. As DNA, the CDR3 is TGTGCCAGCAGCTTCTCTTCGGGAACCAGGGGAGGCAATGAGCAGTTCTTC.

The table lists this clonotype with many counts. CDR3 nucleotide sequence: TGTGCCAGCAGTTACACCACCGGGACTAGCTTCTATGAGCAGTTCTTC. Protein: CASSYTTGTSFYEQFF. The gene calls are TRBV6-5 and TRBJ2-1; 9 bases line up with TRBD2. There are 16 residues in the CDR3. The V and J ends lost 2 bases and 8 bases, in that order; junction bases with no gene match: 10. CDR1 and CDR2 (germline): MNHEY, SVGAGI.

This clonotype was detected ten times or more. The chain has TRBV12-3 or TRBV12-4 and TRBJ2-1, with D maybe TRBD2 (5 bases). The V and J ends lost 5 bases and 8 bases respectively, with 13 bases between them. The CDR3 extends over 13 amino acids. CDR3 region: CASSRLPGYEQFF. The CDR3 region has the DNA TGTGCCAGCAGTCGACTACCCGGCTATGAGCAGTTCTTC.

Many counts were recorded for this clonotype. This chain links TRBV24-1 with TRBJ2-1; TRBD2 aligns across 11 bases. CDR1 and CDR2 (germline): KGHDR, SFDVKD. Losses at the gene ends were 3 bases for V and 5 bases for J; bases not matched to a gene: 11. CDR3 size: 18 residues. CDR3 sequence reads: CATSDQKPGLAGNNEQFF. The CDR3 coding sequence is TGTGCCACCAGTGATCAAAAACCTGGACTAGCGGGCAACAATGAGCAGTTCTTC.

There are many counts of this clonotype. This chain joins TRBV7-3 and TRBJ2-7; TRBD2 might be the D (6 bases). The CDR3 contains 18 residues. Germline assignment: CDR1 SGHTA and CDR2 FQGTGA. Trimming cost V 4 bases and J 5 bases, with 27 bases left between them. The CDR3 nucleotides read TGTGCCAGCAGCTCCTCCCCCCCAGGCGGGGCTGAATCCCACGAGCAGTACTTC. This sequence encodes CASSSSPPGGAESHEQYF.

This clonotype was detected many times. The V and J genes are TRBV28 and TRBJ2-7, with 7 bases identical to TRBD2. CDR1 and CDR2 from the germline V gene are MDHEN and SYDVKM. This CDR3 spans 14 amino acids. The V and J ends lost 7 bases and 5 bases, in that order; junction bases with no gene match: 11. The CDR3: CASNSGGRSDEQYF. CDR3 DNA sequence: TGTGCCAGCAATTCCGGCGGGAGATCGGACGAGCAGTACTTC.

J is TRBJ2-2 and V is TRBV6-6, with no clear D. Germline V gives CDR1 MNHNY, CDR2 SVGAGI (reference sequence). V was trimmed by 5 bases and J by 10 bases, leaving 11 bases between them. This CDR3 has 12 residues. This CDR3 reads CASSISAMELFF. The CDR3, as DNA: TGTGCCAGCAGTATATCAGCGATGGAGCTGTTTTTT.

This clonotype showed up many times. The chain uses TRBV29-1 and TRBJ2-1, with 8 bases matching TRBD1. The V gene end was trimmed by 4 bases and the J gene end by 6 bases; junction bases not matched to a gene: 11. CDR1 is SQVTM and CDR2 is ANQGSEA in the germline V gene. This CDR3 is built from 15 residues. The CDR3 nucleotides are TGCAGCGTTGGGATTCAGGGGGCGGGTGGCAATGAGCAGTTCTTC. The encoded protein is CSVGIQGAGGNEQFF.

The rearrangement joins TRBV30 to TRBJ1-6; TRBD1 is a possible D gene (5 bases). The CDR3 runs 16 residues. V lost 1 base, J lost 5 bases, and 15 bases lay in between. Germline CDR1 reads GTSNPN; CDR2 reads SVGIG (reference sequence). The CDR3 loop is CAWSGGTGGNNSPLHF. DNA of the CDR3: TGTGCCTGGAGTGGAGGGACTGGAGGGAATAATTCACCCCTCCACTTT.

The chain recombines TRBV4-1 with TRBJ2-2; 9 bases map to TRBD1. Losses at the gene ends were 4 bases for V and 4 bases for J; bases not matched to a gene: 4. In germline, CDR1 is MGHRA, CDR2 YSYEKL. This CDR3 comprises 15 residues. CDR3 DNA sequence: TGCGCCAGCAGCCGGGGGGACAGGGTCACCGGGGAGCTGTTTTTT. Encoded protein: CASSRGDRVTGELFF.

This chain connects TRBV20-1 to TRBJ1-1, with D possibly being TRBD1 (6 bases). Trimming stripped 6 bases from V and 0 bases from J, with 8 bases between. The CDR3 consists of 12 residues. Germline V gene sequence: CDR1 DFQATT, CDR2 SNEGSKA (reference sequence). Written as DNA, the CDR3 is TGCAGTGCCGGACAGTTGAACACTGAAGCTTTCTTT. Translated, it gives CSAGQLNTEAFF.

This clonotype has just a few counts. The DNA for the CDR3 is TGTGCCAGCACTCCGGTGGAGGGCAATGAGCAGTTCTTC. Protein sequence: CASTPVEGNEQFF. The chain joins TRBV19 to TRBJ2-1; D is possibly TRBD2 (6 bases). The CDR3 is 13 amino acids. V was clipped by 9 bases and J by 6 bases, with 15 bases between them. CDR1 is LNHDA and CDR2 is SQIVND in the germline V gene (reference sequence).

In this sample, this clonotype turned up many times. The rearrangement joins TRBV6-5 to TRBJ2-2; 12 nucleotides agree with TRBD2. The CDR3 extends over 18 amino acids. With V trimmed by 2 bases and J by 5 bases, 9 bases remained unmatched. CDR1 is MNHEY and CDR2 is SVGAGI in the germline V gene. The CDR3 reads CASSYDSGLAGRTGELFF. The CDR3 DNA reads as TGTGCCAGCAGTTACGACTCCGGACTAGCGGGACGGACCGGGGAGCTGTTTTTT.

This clonotype was recorded a few times. This chain uses TRBV10-3 with TRBJ2-6, with 10 bases fitting TRBD2. Germline V gene data show CDR1 as ENHRY and CDR2 as SYGVKD. J lost 1 base, V lost 3 bases, and 24 bases had no gene match. This CDR3 region has 24 residues. The CDR3 DNA follows: TGTGCCATCAGTGATCCCTTGAGCTGGGGGAGCGGGAGGGAAGAGGGGTCTGGGGCCAACGTCCTGACTTTC. This codes for CAISDPLSWGSGREEGSGANVLTF.

This clonotype was picked up a small number of times. The chain is built from TRBV29-1 and TRBJ2-6; TRBD1 aligns across 9 bases. V was clipped by 0 bases and J by 4 bases; unmatched bases: 7. CDR3 length equals 17 residues. Germline values: CDR1 SQVTM, CDR2 ANQGSEA. CDR3 protein: CSVEDLQGAGGANVLTF. The CDR3 DNA reads TGCAGCGTTGAAGACCTACAGGGGGCGGGGGGGGCCAACGTCCTGACTTTC.

This clonotype was recorded many times. The chain couples TRBV4-1 to TRBJ1-2, with TRBD1 as a possible D gene (6 bases). Germline V gene lookup returns CDR1 MGHRA and CDR2 YSYEKL. The CDR3 spans 16 residues. V was cut by 0 bases and J by 4 bases, with 15 bases left in between. CDR3 DNA: TGCGCCAGCAGCCAAGATCGTTCCAGGGGATCCTATGGCTACACCTTC. As protein: CASSQDRSRGSYGYTF.

This clonotype showed up many times. V usage is TRBV28 and J usage is TRBJ1-1; 7 bases agree with TRBD1. V lost 5 bases and J lost 7; bases outside the gene matches: 13. This CDR3 comprises 15 residues. CDR1 is MDHEN, CDR2 SYDVKM, per germline. CDR3 sequence reads: CASSASGTEKDEAFF. CDR3 coding DNA: TGTGCCAGCAGTGCTTCCGGGACAGAGAAAGATGAAGCTTTCTTT.

This clonotype was seen at least ten times. The chain has TRBV7-2 and TRBJ1-5; TRBD1 aligns across 10 bases. The V gene's germline CDR1 is SGHTA and CDR2 FQGNSA. The junction had 3 bases not matched to a gene; V was cut back by 1 base and J by 6 bases. The CDR3 contains 15 residues. The chain's CDR3 is CASSLVGTGAQPQHF. CDR3 in DNA: TGTGCCAGCAGCTTAGTGGGGACAGGGGCTCAGCCCCAGCATTTT.

In this sample, this clonotype turned up many times. The V call is TRBV29-1, the J call TRBJ2-7; 10 nucleotides agree with TRBD2. Germline V CDR1 and CDR2: SQVTM, ANQGSEA. After removal of 7 bases from V and 2 bases from J, the junction contained 8 bases not matched to a gene. The CDR3 consists of 14 residues. The CDR3 loop is CSARLAGGTYEQYF. The CDR3 DNA follows: TGCAGCGCTAGACTAGCGGGCGGGACCTACGAGCAGTACTTC.